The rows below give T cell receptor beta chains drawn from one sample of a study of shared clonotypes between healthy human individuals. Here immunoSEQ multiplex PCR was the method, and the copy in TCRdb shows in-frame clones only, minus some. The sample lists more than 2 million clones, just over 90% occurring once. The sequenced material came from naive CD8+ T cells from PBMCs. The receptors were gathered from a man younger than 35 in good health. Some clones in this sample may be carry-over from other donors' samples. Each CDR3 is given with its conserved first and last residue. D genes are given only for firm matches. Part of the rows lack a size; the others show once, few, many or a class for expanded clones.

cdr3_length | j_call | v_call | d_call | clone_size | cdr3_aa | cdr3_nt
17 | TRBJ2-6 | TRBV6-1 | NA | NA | CASSASRAPSGANVLTF | TGTGCCAGCAGTGCGTCGCGGGCCCCCTCTGGGGCCAACGTCCTGACTTTC
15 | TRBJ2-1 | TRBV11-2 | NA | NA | CASSLAPSAFNEQFF | TGTGCCAGCAGCTTAGCACCTAGCGCCTTCAATGAGCAGTTCTTC
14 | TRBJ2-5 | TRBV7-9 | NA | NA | CASINLGGGETQYF | TGTGCCAGCATCAATTTGGGGGGTGGAGAGACCCAGTACTTC
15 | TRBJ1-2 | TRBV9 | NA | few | CASSVKEFPNYGYTF | TGTGCCAGCAGCGTAAAGGAGTTTCCTAACTATGGCTACACCTTC
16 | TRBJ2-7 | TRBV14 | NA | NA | CASSQVGTLLSYEQYF | TGTGCCAGCAGCCAAGTAGGGACGCTGCTTTCCTACGAGCAGTACTTC
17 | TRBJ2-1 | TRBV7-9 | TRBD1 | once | CASSPRAGDRDYNEQFF | TGTGCCAGCAGCCCCCGGGCTGGGGACAGGGACTACAATGAGCAGTTCTTC
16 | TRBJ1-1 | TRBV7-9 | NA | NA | CASSLALVGENTEAFF | TGTGCCAGCAGCTTAGCGCTGGTGGGGGAGAACACTGAAGCTTTCTTT
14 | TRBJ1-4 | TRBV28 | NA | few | CASSLFGNGEKLFF | TGTGCCAGCAGTTTATTCGGGAACGGTGAAAAACTGTTTTTT
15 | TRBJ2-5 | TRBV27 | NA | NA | CASSLSPQNRETQYF | TGTGCCAGCAGTTTATCCCCCCAAAATCGGGAGACCCAGTACTTC
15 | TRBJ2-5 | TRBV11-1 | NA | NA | CASSSTSDNRETQYF | TGTGCCAGCAGCTCCACCTCGGACAACCGTGAGACCCAGTACTTC
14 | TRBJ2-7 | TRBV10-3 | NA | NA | CAISESGGSYEQYF | TGTGCCATCAGTGAGTCTGGGGGATCCTACGAGCAGTACTTC
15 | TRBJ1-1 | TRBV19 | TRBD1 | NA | CASTPGQGQMKEAFF | TGTGCCAGTACCCCGGGACAGGGACAAATGAAGGAAGCTTTCTTT
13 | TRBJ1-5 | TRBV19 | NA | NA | CASTTYSNQPQHF | TGTGCCAGTACCACGTATAGCAATCAGCCCCAGCATTTT
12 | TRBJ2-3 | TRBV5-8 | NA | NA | CASTAGSITQYF | TGTGCCAGCACGGCCGGTTCTATTACGCAGTATTTT
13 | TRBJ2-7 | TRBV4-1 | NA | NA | CASSPPLTYEQYF | TGCGCCAGCAGCCCGCCCTTAACCTACGAGCAGTACTTC
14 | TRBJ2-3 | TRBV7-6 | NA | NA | CASSLRDRTDTQYF | TGTGCCAGCAGCCTCAGGGACCGCACAGATACGCAGTATTTT
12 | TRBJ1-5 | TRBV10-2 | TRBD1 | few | CASGQDRTKKHF | TGCGCCAGCGGACAGGACCGAACGAAGAAGCATTTT
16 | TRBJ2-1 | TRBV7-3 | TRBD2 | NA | CASSTYGLVGDNEQFF | TGTGCCAGCAGCACCTACGGACTAGTGGGAGACAATGAGCAGTTCTTC
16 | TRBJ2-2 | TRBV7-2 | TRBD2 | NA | CASSLSGRRSTGELFF | TGTGCCAGCAGCCTTAGCGGGAGGAGGAGCACCGGGGAGCTGTTTTTT
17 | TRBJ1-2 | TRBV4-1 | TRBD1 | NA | CASSQYDYGQVDYGYTF | TGCGCCAGCAGCCAATACGATTACGGACAGGTGGATTATGGCTACACCTTC
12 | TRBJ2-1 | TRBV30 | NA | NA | CAWSASGYEQFF | TGTGCCTGGAGTGCTTCAGGGTATGAGCAGTTCTTC
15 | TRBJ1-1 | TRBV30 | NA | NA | CAWSVLSPLGTEAFF | TGTGCCTGGAGTGTACTCTCACCCTTGGGAACTGAAGCTTTCTTT
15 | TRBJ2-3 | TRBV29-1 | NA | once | CSVDRTAPSTDTQYF | TGCAGCGTGGATCGGACAGCCCCTAGCACAGATACGCAGTATTTT
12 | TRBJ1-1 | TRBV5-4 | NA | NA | CASSSGRSIAFF | TGTGCCAGCAGCTCGGGACGATCCATAGCTTTCTTT
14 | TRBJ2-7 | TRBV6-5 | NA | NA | CASSYSRSSYEQYF | TGTGCCAGCAGTTACTCACGGAGCTCCTACGAGCAGTACTTC
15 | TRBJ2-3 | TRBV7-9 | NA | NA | CASSYVRGNPDTQYF | TGTGCCAGCAGCTACGTTCGGGGGAACCCAGATACGCAGTATTTT
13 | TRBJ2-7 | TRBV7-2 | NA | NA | CASSLGGTYEQYF | TGTGCCAGCAGCTTAGGCGGAACCTACGAGCAGTACTTC
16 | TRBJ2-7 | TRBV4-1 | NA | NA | CASSQVLRGAGNEQYF | TGCGCCAGCAGCCAAGTCCTCCGGGGGGCGGGTAACGAGCAGTACTTC
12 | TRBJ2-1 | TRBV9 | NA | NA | CASGLLGNEQFF | TGTGCCAGCGGTCTATTGGGCAATGAGCAGTTCTTC
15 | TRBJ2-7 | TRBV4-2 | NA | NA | CASSQGRSELGEQYF | TGTGCCAGCAGCCAAGGAAGGAGCGAGCTCGGCGAGCAGTACTTC
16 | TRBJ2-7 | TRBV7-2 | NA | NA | CASSSPTRRGTYEQYF | TGTGCCAGCAGCTCCCCGACTAGGCGAGGAACCTACGAGCAGTACTTC
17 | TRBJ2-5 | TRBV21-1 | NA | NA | CASSKIAGRGPARTQYF | TGTGCCAGCAGCAAAATAGCGGGAAGGGGCCCGGCGAGGACCCAGTACTTC
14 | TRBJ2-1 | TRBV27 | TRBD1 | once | CASSLFRGQGEQFF | TGTGCCAGCAGTTTATTCAGGGGGCAAGGTGAGCAGTTCTTC
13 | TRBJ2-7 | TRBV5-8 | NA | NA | CASSFGEDYEQYF | TGTGCCAGCAGCTTTGGGGAGGACTACGAGCAGTACTTC
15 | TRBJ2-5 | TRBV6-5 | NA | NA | CASSYPQEGMETQYF | TGTGCCAGCAGTTACCCACAAGAGGGTATGGAGACCCAGTACTTC
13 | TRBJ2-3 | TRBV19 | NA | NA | CASSIDLEDTQYF | TGTGCCAGTAGTATAGATCTTGAAGATACGCAGTATTTT
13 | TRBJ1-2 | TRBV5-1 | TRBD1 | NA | CASRGTGNYGYTF | TGCGCCAGCCGGGGGACAGGCAACTATGGCTACACCTTC
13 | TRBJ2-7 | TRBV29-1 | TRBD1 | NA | CSVRQGASYEQYF | TGCAGCGTTCGACAGGGGGCTTCCTACGAGCAGTACTTC
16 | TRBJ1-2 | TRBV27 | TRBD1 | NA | CASSLLAGTANYGYTF | TGTGCCAGCAGTTTATTGGCAGGGACAGCTAACTATGGCTACACCTTC